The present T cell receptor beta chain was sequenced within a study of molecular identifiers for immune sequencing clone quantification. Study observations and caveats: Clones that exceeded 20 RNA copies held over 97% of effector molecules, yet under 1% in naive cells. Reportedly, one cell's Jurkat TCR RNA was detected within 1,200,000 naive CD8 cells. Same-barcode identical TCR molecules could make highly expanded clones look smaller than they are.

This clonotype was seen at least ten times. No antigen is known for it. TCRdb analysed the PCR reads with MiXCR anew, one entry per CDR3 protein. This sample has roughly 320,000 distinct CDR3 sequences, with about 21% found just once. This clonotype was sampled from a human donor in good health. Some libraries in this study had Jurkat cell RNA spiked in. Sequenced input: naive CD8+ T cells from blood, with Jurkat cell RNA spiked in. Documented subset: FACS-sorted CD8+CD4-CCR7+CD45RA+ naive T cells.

The CDR3 bases are TGCAGCGTCGCCGGGACAGGAGAATACTACGAGCAGTACTTC. This translates into CSVAGTGEYYEQYF. The rearrangement joins TRBV29-1 to TRBJ2-7; 8 bases are shared with TRBD1. The ends lost 6 bases at V and 3 bases at J; junction bases unmatched: 10. Germline V lookup: CDR1 SQVTM, CDR2 ANQGSEA. The CDR3 loop spans 14 amino acids.